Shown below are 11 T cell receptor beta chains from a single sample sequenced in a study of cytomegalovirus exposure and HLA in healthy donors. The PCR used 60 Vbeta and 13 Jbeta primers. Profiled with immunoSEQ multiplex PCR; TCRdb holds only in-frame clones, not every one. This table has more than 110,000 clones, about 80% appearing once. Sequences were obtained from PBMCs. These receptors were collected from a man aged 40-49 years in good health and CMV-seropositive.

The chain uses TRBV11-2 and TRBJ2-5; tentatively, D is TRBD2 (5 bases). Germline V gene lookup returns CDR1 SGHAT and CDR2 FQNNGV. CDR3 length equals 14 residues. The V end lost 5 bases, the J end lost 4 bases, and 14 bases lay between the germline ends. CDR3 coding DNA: TGTGCCAGCAGCGGTCAGAGGGAAGGAGAGACCCAGTACTTC. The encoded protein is CASSGQREGETQYF.

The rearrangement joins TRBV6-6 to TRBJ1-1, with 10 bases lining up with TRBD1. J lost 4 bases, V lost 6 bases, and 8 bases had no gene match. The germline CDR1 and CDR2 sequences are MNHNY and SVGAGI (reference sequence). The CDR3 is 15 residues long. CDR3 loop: CASRSRQGASTEAFF. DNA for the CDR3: TGTGCCAGCAGATCCCGACAGGGGGCTTCCACTGAAGCTTTCTTT.

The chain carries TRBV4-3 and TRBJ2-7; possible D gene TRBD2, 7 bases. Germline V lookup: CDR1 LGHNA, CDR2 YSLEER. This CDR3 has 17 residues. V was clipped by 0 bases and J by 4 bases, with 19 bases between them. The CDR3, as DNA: TGCGCCAGCAGCCAAGATCACGGGGGGCCCCCAGGATACGAGCAGTACTTC. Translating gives CASSQDHGGPPGYEQYF.

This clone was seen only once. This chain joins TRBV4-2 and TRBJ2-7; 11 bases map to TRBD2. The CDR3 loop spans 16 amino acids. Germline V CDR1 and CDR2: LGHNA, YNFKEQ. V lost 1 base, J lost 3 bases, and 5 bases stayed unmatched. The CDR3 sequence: CASSQGLAGTLYEQYF. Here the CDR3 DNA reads TGTGCCAGCAGCCAAGGACTAGCGGGGACGCTCTACGAGCAGTACTTC.

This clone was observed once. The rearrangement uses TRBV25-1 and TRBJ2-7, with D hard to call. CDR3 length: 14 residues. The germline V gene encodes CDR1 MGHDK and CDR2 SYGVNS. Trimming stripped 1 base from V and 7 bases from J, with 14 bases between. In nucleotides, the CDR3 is TGTGCCAGCAGTGAATGGGCCCGGAAAGGAGAGCAGTACTTC. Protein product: CASSEWARKGEQYF.

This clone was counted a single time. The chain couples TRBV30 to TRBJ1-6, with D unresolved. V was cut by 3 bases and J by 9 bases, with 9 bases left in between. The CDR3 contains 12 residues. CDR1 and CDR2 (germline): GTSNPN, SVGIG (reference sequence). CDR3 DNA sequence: TGTGCCTGGAGCGTCGACTTTTCACCCCTCCACTTT. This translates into CAWSVDFSPLHF.

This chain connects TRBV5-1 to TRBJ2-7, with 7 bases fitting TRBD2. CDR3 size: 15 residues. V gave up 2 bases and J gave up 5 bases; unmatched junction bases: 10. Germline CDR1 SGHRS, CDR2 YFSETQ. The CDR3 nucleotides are TGCGCCAGCAGCTTATTCCGGCGGGAGTCCGACGAGCAGTACTTC. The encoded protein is CASSLFRRESDEQYF. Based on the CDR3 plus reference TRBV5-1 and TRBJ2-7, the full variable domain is KAGVTQTPRYLIKTRGQQVTLSCSPISGHRSVSWYQQTPGQGLQFLFEYFSETQRNKGNFPGRFSGRQFSNSRSEMNVSTLELGDSALYLCASSLFRRESDEQYFGPGTRLTVT.

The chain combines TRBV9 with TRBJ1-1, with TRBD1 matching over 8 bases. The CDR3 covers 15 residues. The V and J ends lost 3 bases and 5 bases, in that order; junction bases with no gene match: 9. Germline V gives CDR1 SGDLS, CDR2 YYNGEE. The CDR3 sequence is CASSAAGQGRTEAFF. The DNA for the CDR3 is TGTGCCAGCAGCGCCGCCGGACAGGGCAGGACTGAAGCTTTCTTT.

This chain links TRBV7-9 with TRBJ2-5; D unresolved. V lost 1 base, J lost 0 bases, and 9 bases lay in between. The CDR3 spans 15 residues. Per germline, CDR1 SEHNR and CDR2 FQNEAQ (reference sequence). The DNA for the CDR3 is TGTGCCAGCAGCTTAGGCGACACCTACCAAGAGACCCAGTACTTC. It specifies CASSLGDTYQETQYF.

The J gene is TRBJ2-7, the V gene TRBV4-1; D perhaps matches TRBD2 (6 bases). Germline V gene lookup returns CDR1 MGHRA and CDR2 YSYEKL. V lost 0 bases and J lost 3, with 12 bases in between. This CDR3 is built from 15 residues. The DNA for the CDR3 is TGCGCCAGCAGCCAAGATATGGCGGGGTACTACGAGCAGTACTTC. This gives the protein CASSQDMAGYYEQYF.

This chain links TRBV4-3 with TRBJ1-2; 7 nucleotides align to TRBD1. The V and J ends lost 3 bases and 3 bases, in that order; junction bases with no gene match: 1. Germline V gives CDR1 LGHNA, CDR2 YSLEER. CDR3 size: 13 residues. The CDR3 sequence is CASSHTGDYGYTF. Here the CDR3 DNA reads TGCGCCAGCAGCCATACAGGGGACTATGGCTACACCTTC.